Presented here are 13 T cell receptor beta chains from one specimen sequenced in a study of CD4 T cells in relation to SARS-CoV-2 and coronaviruses. Measured with immunoSEQ multiplex PCR; TCRdb has only the in-frame clones, and not every one. The table shows about 16,000 clones, with around four fifths occurring only once. Before the COVID-19 pandemic, during about 2010-2018, CD4+ T cells were taken from unexposed donors. After around nine days of culture, CD4+ T cells were isolated. Antigens of these TCRs are unknown. The sequencing sample was made of CD4+ T cells from PBMCs, cultured in vitro. The receptors shown here come from a human donor in good health.

The rearrangement joins TRBV28 to TRBJ2-1; 8 bases line up with TRBD2. J gave up 4 bases and V 8 bases, and 7 bases lay outside the gene matches. This CDR3 comprises 14 residues. Per the germline V gene, CDR1 is MDHEN and CDR2 is SYDVKM. The CDR3 region is CASLLAGGYNEQFF. In nucleotides, the CDR3 is TGTGCCAGCCTGCTAGCGGGCGGTTACAATGAGCAGTTCTTC.

The gene calls are TRBV14 and TRBJ1-4; D is possibly TRBD1 (5 bases). The germline V gene encodes CDR1 SGHDN and CDR2 FVKESK. V shed 3 bases and J shed 4 bases, with 12 bases lying between them. This CDR3 has 15 residues. CDR3 region: CASSQGQADNEKLFF. The CDR3 bases are TGTGCCAGCAGCCAGGGGCAGGCAGATAATGAAAAACTGTTTTTT.

The chain recombines TRBV7-2 with TRBJ2-1; TRBD2 matches at 10 bases. Germline trimming cut 3 bases from V and 4 bases from J; bases unmatched to any gene: 9. Germline V CDR1 and CDR2: SGHTA, FQGNSA. This CDR3 has 17 amino acids. In DNA form, the CDR3 reads TGTGCCAGCAGCTTGAGACTAGCGGGTTTAAGTTACAATGAGCAGTTCTTC. Encoded protein: CASSLRLAGLSYNEQFF.

The V and J genes are TRBV28 and TRBJ2-2, with D possibly matching TRBD2 (6 bases). Germline V lookup: CDR1 MDHEN, CDR2 SYDVKM. The germline V and J ends were trimmed by 2 bases and 0 bases, with 13 bases remaining between them. This CDR3 is 17 amino acids long. This CDR3 is CASSLPRGYANTGELFF. In nucleotides, the CDR3 is TGTGCCAGCAGTTTACCCCGGGGGTACGCGAACACCGGGGAGCTGTTTTTT.

The rearrangement links TRBV18 to TRBJ2-7; TRBD2 is a possible D gene (5 bases). Trimming took off 3 bases at V and 5 bases at J, with 23 bases between the two ends. CDR1 and CDR2 from the germline V gene are KGHSH and LQKENI. CDR3 size: 17 residues. The CDR3 spells CASSPRGGRLPPHEQYF. In DNA, the CDR3 is TGTGCCAGCTCACCCCGAGGAGGCCGACTGCCTCCCCACGAGCAGTACTTC.

This CDR3 reads CASSRGVAGLSSYNEQFF. The CDR3 DNA follows: TGTGCCAGTAGTAGGGGGGTAGCGGGGCTGAGCTCCTACAATGAGCAGTTCTTC. The V gene is TRBV19, the J gene TRBJ2-1, with 8 nucleotides matching TRBD2. Unmatched junction bases numbered 11, after V lost 4 bases and J lost 0 bases. CDR1 LNHDA and CDR2 SQIVND come from the germline V gene (reference sequence). The CDR3 runs 18 residues.

The J gene is TRBJ2-1, the V gene TRBV10-2; 10 nucleotides match TRBD2. Looked up from germline, CDR1 is WSHSY and CDR2 is SAAADI. The CDR3 runs to 17 residues. J gave up 3 bases and V 3 bases, and 8 bases lay outside the gene matches. DNA of the CDR3: TGCGCCAGCAGTGAACCCTTGGGACTAGCGTTCTACAATGAGCAGTTCTTC. Its translation is CASSEPLGLAFYNEQFF.

This clone was found once. This chain connects TRBV6-5 to TRBJ2-5; D call uncertain. The germline V gene encodes CDR1 MNHEY and CDR2 SVGAGI. The CDR3 spans 15 residues. The V and J ends lost 2 bases and 4 bases respectively, with 14 bases between them. The CDR3 nucleotides are TGTGCCAGCAGTTACAGGAAGGCCAGAGGAGAGACCCAGTACTTC. It codes for CASSYRKARGETQYF.

This chain links TRBV4-1 with TRBJ2-2, with D possibly matching TRBD2 (6 bases). This CDR3 spans 14 amino acids. V was clipped by 0 bases and J by 5 bases, with 7 bases between them. Germline V lookup: CDR1 MGHRA, CDR2 YSYEKL. CDR3 nucleotide sequence: TGCGCCAGCAGCCAAGACCGGGGGACCGGGGAGCTGTTTTTT. This sequence encodes CASSQDRGTGELFF.

This rearrangement joins TRBV18 to TRBJ2-2, with TRBD1 matching over 7 bases. The CDR3 covers 13 residues. With V trimmed by 8 bases and J by 5 bases, 5 bases remained unmatched. Germline V gene sequence: CDR1 KGHSH, CDR2 LQKENI. CDR3 nucleotides: TGTGCCAGCACGACAGGGCGGACCGGGGAGCTGTTTTTT. Translating gives CASTTGRTGELFF.

Only one count was recorded for this clone. CDR3 nucleotides: TGTGCCAGCAGCTTAGGAGGGACTAGCGGGATGAATGAGCAGTTCTTC. Translation: CASSLGGTSGMNEQFF. The rearrangement uses TRBV7-6 and TRBJ2-1; 13 bases line up with TRBD2. The junction had 4 bases not matched to a gene; V was cut back by 1 base and J by 7 bases. The CDR3 covers 16 residues. In germline, CDR1 is SGHVS, CDR2 FNYEAQ.

CDR3 protein: CASRAPGPRTNSPLHF. As DNA, the CDR3 is TGTGCCAGTAGAGCACCGGGACCGCGGACTAATTCACCCCTCCACTTT. The chain employs TRBV19 and TRBJ1-6; D is perhaps TRBD1 (5 bases). The length of the CDR3 is 16 residues. The germline CDR1 and CDR2 sequences are LNHDA and SQIVND (reference sequence). The germline V and J ends were trimmed by 6 bases and 6 bases, with 18 bases remaining between them.

The V and J genes are TRBV9 and TRBJ2-1; 9 positions match TRBD2. Germline loops: CDR1 SGDLS, CDR2 YYNGEE. Trimming removed 4 bases from V and 7 bases from J; junction bases left unmatched: 9. The CDR3 consists of 15 residues. The CDR3 is CASSPHSGRTNEQFF. In DNA, the CDR3 is TGTGCCAGCAGCCCTCACAGCGGGAGGACGAATGAGCAGTTCTTC. The whole variable domain, filled in from reference TRBV9 and TRBJ2-1, reads DSGVTQTPKHLITATGQRVTLRCSPRSGDLSVYWYQQSLDQGLQFLIQYYNGEERAKGNILERFSAQQFPDLHSELNLSSLELGDSALYFCASSPHSGRTNEQFFGPGTRLTVL.